This T cell receptor (beta chain) derives from a study of neoadjuvant nivolumab and ipilimumab in lung cancer. The study's findings and limits: TCR receptors were sequenced in few samples. From pretherapy to surgery, tumor richness and clonality rose with dual therapy.

To note about this clone: The antigen is not known.

Assay used: immunoSEQ multiplex PCR; TCRdb lists only in-frame clones, some missing. The sample has about 3,600 clones; about 80% are singletons. The CDR3 extends over 12 amino acids. The germline V gene has CDR1 SGHNT and CDR2 YYREEE (reference sequence). Trimming took off 1 base at V and 4 bases at J, with 5 bases between the two ends. This clonotype was obtained from an adult with non-small cell lung cancer. The material sequenced was peripheral blood, taken after neoadjuvant nivolumab, alone or with ipilimumab, at or shortly before surgery. This chain connects TRBV5-4 to TRBJ1-2, with D unresolved. CDR3 in amino acids: CASSLNLYGYTF. In nucleotides, the CDR3 is TGTGCCAGCAGCTTGAATCTCTATGGCTACACCTTC.